A selection of T cell receptor beta chains follows, all from one sample in a study of GPR56 and killer-like receptors on CD4 memory cells. TCRdb re-called the reads and gives one entry per CDR3 protein, without DNA. The sample holds 1,000 to 1,300 distinct CDR3 sequences. Sequencing was done on a sample of memory CD4+ T cells from blood. These receptor sequences come from a human donor in good health. The CDR3 runs from the conserved cysteine through the conserved F or W. Expanded clones are given a class, and other clones once, few, many or no size at all.

CASSRDRATYEQYF medium-sized TRBJ2-7 TRBV19
CASNRAGNEQFF NA TRBJ2-1 TRBV6-1
CASRISGDTQYF medium-sized TRBJ2-3 TRBV19
CASSYSSIQETQYF large TRBJ2-5 TRBV6-5
CASNRAGGAEKLFF NA TRBJ1-4 TRBV6-1
CASSYWGGDNEQFF large TRBJ2-1 TRBV6-5
CATSGTSHGGVETQYF medium-sized TRBJ2-5 TRBV15
CASSEEEAGFSTNEKLFF large TRBJ1-4 TRBV6-1
CASSFGTGGDQPQHF medium-sized TRBJ1-5 TRBV7-2
CASSSQGVGANVLTF NA TRBJ2-6 TRBV9
CASSLDLSGGRDTQYF large TRBJ2-3 TRBV7-2
CASSDRENSPLHF large TRBJ1-6 TRBV6-1
CASSLNAGGTDTQYF large TRBJ2-3 TRBV7-2
CASTKAGGQETQYF NA TRBJ2-5 TRBV6-1